The rows below give T cell receptor beta chains drawn from one sample of a study of blood T cells in healthy people across ages. TCRdb used MiXCR to reprocess the 5' RACE reads, holding one entry per CDR3 protein. The table records more than 650,000 distinct CDR3 sequences, roughly 24% of them present only once. This same sample was also part of a study on T cells of mothers and their children.

Sequencing input: blood. These TCRs come from a boy aged 5-17 years in good health. CDR3s include the opening cysteine and the closing phenylalanine or tryptophan.

V	J	CDR3
TRBV15	TRBJ2-2	CATSRVRAGARYLGTGELFF
TRBV20-1	TRBJ2-3	CSASDSFRTDTQYF
TRBV12-3/TRBV12-4	TRBJ2-5	CASSLGSGQGGETQYF
TRBV5-1	TRBJ2-7	CASSFPGGSYEQYF
TRBV7-2	TRBJ2-5	CASRPSSGGRETQYF
TRBV20-1	TRBJ1-2	CSARARNRAHGYTF
TRBV7-8	TRBJ2-1	CASSPTGNRRNEQFF
TRBV9	TRBJ2-3	CASSVGGLAGDTQYF
TRBV28	TRBJ1-6	CASSPRTGESSPLHF
TRBV19	TRBJ1-5	CASSIFDRMRNQPQHF
TRBV3-1	TRBJ1-1	CASSQADKYTEAFF
TRBV6-5	TRBJ2-5	CASSLTGRGQETQYF
TRBV5-1	TRBJ2-2	CASSLVVGELFF
TRBV9	TRBJ2-3	CASSVPRTGPSTDTQYF
TRBV11-2	TRBJ2-1	CASSLEGLAGGWEPYNEQFF
TRBV28	TRBJ2-7	CASSSLRTYEQYF
TRBV12-3/TRBV12-4	.	CASSPSGTSGDYEQYF